This T cell receptor beta chain was recorded in a study of cytomegalovirus exposure and HLA in healthy donors. In the study overall: Among the 398 genotyped donors, around 81% were placed in the Caucasian-associated ancestry cluster.

The CDR3 loop spans 13 amino acids. The J segment lost 4 bases and the V segment lost 8 bases, leaving 4 bases of the junction unmatched. Germline values: CDR1 MNHEY, CDR2 SVGAGI. Both 60 Vbeta primers and 13 Jbeta primers went into the PCR. In the authors' workflow: Later analysis identified tens of millions of unique TCR beta chains, about 10 million shared. TCRdb's table, derived via immunoSEQ multiplex PCR, lists solely in-frame clones and lacks some. For V, J and clone size, that table is used; D and trimming come from the DNA. The sample records some 90,000 clones, approximately 80% being singletons. The study, taken as a whole, reports: Later analysis reportedly placed an Asian-associated ancestry cluster below the approximately 700-donor mean in N-insertions. On later analysis, the bulk of CMV-associated TCR beta chains appeared to be HLA-restricted.

To note about this clone: Its antigen remains unknown.

This TCR derives from a young man in good health and CMV-seropositive. The V call is TRBV6-5, the J call TRBJ1-5; 8 nucleotides align to TRBD1. Sequencing was done on a sample of PBMCs. CDR3 residues: CASQTGVNQPQHF. The CDR3, as DNA: TGTGCCAGCCAGACAGGGGTTAATCAGCCCCAGCATTTT.